These 10 T cell receptor beta chains came from one sample sequenced in a study of blood T cell repertoires in COVID-19. Profiling relied on immunoSEQ multiplex PCR, and the TCRdb table lists in-frame clones only, not all of them. The table includes fewer than 500,000 clones, roughly nine tenths detected once. The source material was PBMCs or T cells enriched from blood (not recorded which). Receptor source: a woman in her late teens or twenties who had recovered from COVID-19.

The V gene is TRBV11-2, the J gene TRBJ2-7; TRBD2 matches at 10 bases. This CDR3 is 15 amino acids long. V shed 4 bases, J shed 1 base, and the junction held 4 bases outside the gene matches. Germline V lookup: CDR1 SGHAT, CDR2 FQNNGV. CDR3 DNA: TGTGCCAGCAGCTCTAGCGGGGGACTGTCCTACGAGCAGTACTTC. Its translation is CASSSSGGLSYEQYF.

J is TRBJ2-7 and V is TRBV27; the D gene is possibly TRBD1 (5 bases). V lost 6 bases and J 3 bases, leaving 12 bases between the germline ends. Germline V gene data show CDR1 as MNHEY and CDR2 as SMNVEV (reference sequence). The CDR3 has 13 residues. CDR3 residues: CASSRTMNYEQYF. DNA of the CDR3: TGTGCCAGCAGCCGGACAATGAACTACGAGCAGTACTTC.

This chain links TRBV5-5 with TRBJ2-7; the match to TRBD1 covers 7 bases. CDR3 length: 14 amino acids. V shed 2 bases, J shed 3 bases, and the junction held 5 bases outside the gene matches. Per the germline V gene, CDR1 is SGHKS and CDR2 is YYEKEE (reference sequence). CDR3 region: CASSLWGQSYEQYF. CDR3 in DNA: TGTGCCAGCAGCTTATGGGGACAGAGCTACGAGCAGTACTTC.

V and J are TRBV28 and TRBJ1-5; no clear D gene. There are 12 residues in the CDR3. Germline V CDR1 and CDR2: MDHEN, SYDVKM. V was pared by 5 bases and J by 8 bases, with 10 bases between. The CDR3 is CASSPKREPQHF. Written as DNA, the CDR3 is TGTGCCAGCAGTCCTAAGCGGGAGCCCCAGCATTTT.

The J gene is TRBJ1-2, the V gene TRBV20-1, with 7 bases matching TRBD1. This CDR3 region has 11 residues. From germline, CDR1 is DFQATT and CDR2 SNEGSKA (reference sequence). The junction had 2 bases not matched to a gene; V was cut back by 4 bases and J by 6 bases. The CDR3 here is CSATTGNGYTF. DNA for the CDR3: TGCAGTGCTACGACAGGGAATGGCTACACCTTC.

The chain uses TRBV7-9 and TRBJ2-1; 9 positions agree with TRBD1. The CDR3 runs to 16 residues. The ends lost 5 bases at V and 8 bases at J; junction bases unmatched: 13. CDR1 and CDR2 (germline): SEHNR, FQNEAQ (reference sequence). As DNA, the CDR3 is TGTGCCAGCAGCCCCGGGACAGGGAGAGAATGGGATGAGCAGTTCTTC. Its protein product is CASSPGTGREWDEQFF.

This clone was seen once. The chain joins TRBV19 to TRBJ1-1; tentative D call: TRBD1 (5 bases). The V end lost 6 bases, the J end lost 3 bases, and 14 bases lay between the germline ends. Germline V lookup: CDR1 LNHDA, CDR2 SQIVND (reference sequence). This CDR3 is 14 amino acids long. The CDR3 sequence: CASRRSGRDTEAFF. Written as DNA, the CDR3 is TGTGCCAGTAGGCGGTCGGGCAGGGACACTGAAGCTTTCTTT. The full variable domain, its missing parts supplied by reference TRBV19 and TRBJ1-1, is DGGITQSPKYLFRKEGQNVTLSCEQNLNHDAMYWYRQDPGQGLRLIYYSQIVNDFQKGDIAEGYSVSREKKESFPLTVTSAQKNPTAFYLCASRRSGRDTEAFFGQGTRLTVV.

This clone was counted ten times or more. V gene TRBV5-5 combines with J gene TRBJ1-1, with D tentatively TRBD1 (6 bases). Germline values: CDR1 SGHKS, CDR2 YYEKEE (reference sequence). CDR3 length: 12 residues. V gave up 1 base and J gave up 8 bases, with 9 bases separating them. This chain's CDR3 is CASSLTGMEAFF. In nucleotides, the CDR3 is TGTGCCAGCAGCTTGACAGGGATGGAAGCTTTCTTT.

On this clone: At the DNA level, this CDR3 is encoded by other sequences in the same sample as well. This chain links TRBV5-1 with TRBJ2-3; 12 bases agree with TRBD2. The CDR3 extends over 16 amino acids. Trimming took 0 bases from V and 1 from J; bases not matched to a gene: 0. Germline V CDR1 and CDR2: SGHRS, YFSETQ. As DNA, the CDR3 is TGCGCCAGCAGCTTGGGGACTAGCGGGGGCACAGATACGCAGTATTTT. This encodes CASSLGTSGGTDTQYF.

This chain links TRBV10-2 with TRBJ2-3; D possibly corresponds to TRBD2 (6 bases). The CDR3 spans 15 residues. The V end lost 6 bases, the J end lost 1 base, and 14 bases lay between the germline ends. Germline assignment: CDR1 WSHSY and CDR2 SAAADI. CDR3 DNA: TGCGCCAGCAGGGTCACTTCGGGGGGCACAGATACGCAGTATTTT. It encodes CASRVTSGGTDTQYF.